This TCR beta chain appears in the sequencing data of a study of shared clonotypes between healthy human individuals. This clone was counted once. The CDR3 is made up of 12 amino acids. The ends were cut back, 5 bases at V and 6 bases at J, with 9 bases in the middle. Per germline, CDR1 SEHNR and CDR2 FQNEAQ (reference sequence). The assay was immunoSEQ multiplex PCR, and TCRdb's table has in-frame clones only and misses some. Of some 2.1 million clones in the sample, about 95% were seen once. Naive CD8 cells were CD45RO-negative, positively selected for CCR7, excluding terminally differentiated effector memory CD45RA+ cells.

The source is a man aged 18 to 30 in good health. The material sequenced was naive CD8+ T cells sorted from blood. This rearrangement joins TRBV7-9 to TRBJ2-3; D remains ambiguous. The CDR3 DNA is TGTGCCAGCAGCCCTTATCAGGATACGCAGTATTTT. This translates into CASSPYQDTQYF. The full variable domain, rest sourced from reference TRBV7-9 and TRBJ2-3, is DTGVSQNPRHKITKRGQNVTFRCDPISEHNRLYWYRQTLGQGPEFLTYFQNEAQLEKSRLLSDRFSAERPKGSFSTLEIQRTEQGDSAMYLCASSPYQDTQYFGPGTRLTVL.